A selection of T cell receptor beta chains follows, all from one sample in a study of shared clonotypes between healthy human individuals. The protocol was immunoSEQ multiplex PCR, while the TCRdb copy is restricted to in-frame clones and leaves out a portion. The sample holds roughly 1.5 million clones, 95% to 99% seen once. The material sequenced was naive CD4+ T cells sorted from blood. Source of these receptors: a man aged 25-45 years in good health. CDR3s include the opening cysteine and the closing phenylalanine or tryptophan. Each record gives: V gene, J gene, CDR3 protein.

v_call: TRBV5-1; j_call: TRBJ1-1; cdr3_aa: CASSSDRGNTEAFF
v_call: TRBV25-1; j_call: TRBJ2-2; cdr3_aa: CASAQGTSSATGELFF
v_call: TRBV4-3; j_call: TRBJ1-1; cdr3_aa: CASSRDTNTEAFF
v_call: TRBV28; j_call: TRBJ2-7; cdr3_aa: CASRENYEQYF
v_call: TRBV4-1; j_call: TRBJ2-3; cdr3_aa: CASSQVAGATDTQYF
v_call: TRBV7-8; j_call: TRBJ2-1; cdr3_aa: CASSLDRLAGAVGEQFF
v_call: TRBV5-1; j_call: TRBJ1-3; cdr3_aa: CASSLDSIGNTIYF
v_call: TRBV18; j_call: TRBJ2-7; cdr3_aa: CASSPPGANYEQYF
v_call: TRBV6-5; j_call: TRBJ1-1; cdr3_aa: CASSYSPGAGGTEAFF
v_call: TRBV2; j_call: TRBJ2-1; cdr3_aa: CASRDGGKGYEQFF
v_call: TRBV6-1; j_call: TRBJ1-5; cdr3_aa: CASSEVTSSIFNQPQHF
v_call: TRBV4-3; j_call: TRBJ1-3; cdr3_aa: CASSQSSNLAGNTIYF
v_call: TRBV21-1; j_call: TRBJ2-1; cdr3_aa: CASSKAPPPGESSYNEQFF
v_call: TRBV28; j_call: TRBJ1-5; cdr3_aa: CASSLRDRSNQPQHF
v_call: TRBV2; j_call: TRBJ2-1; cdr3_aa: CASKPPGLALSEQFF
v_call: TRBV2; j_call: TRBJ2-7; cdr3_aa: CASSEWSEARQYF
v_call: TRBV29-1; j_call: TRBJ2-1; cdr3_aa: CSVPGTGTYNEQFF
v_call: TRBV6-1; j_call: TRBJ2-7; cdr3_aa: CASSEGTGPSYEQYF
v_call: TRBV19; j_call: TRBJ2-2; cdr3_aa: CASHALAGGAGELFF
v_call: TRBV7-9; j_call: TRBJ2-5; cdr3_aa: CASSLDRGYREVSRETQYF
v_call: TRBV27; j_call: TRBJ1-1; cdr3_aa: CASTASMNTEAFF
v_call: TRBV11-2; j_call: TRBJ2-7; cdr3_aa: CASSQNRDRAYEQYF
v_call: TRBV5-1; j_call: TRBJ1-4; cdr3_aa: CASSFGEASNEKLFF
v_call: TRBV10-1; j_call: TRBJ2-1; cdr3_aa: CASSGAGASYNEQFF
v_call: TRBV7-8; j_call: TRBJ2-1; cdr3_aa: CASSPEYTGAYNEQFF
v_call: TRBV11-3; j_call: TRBJ2-2; cdr3_aa: CASSSPTTNTGELFF
v_call: TRBV4-2; j_call: TRBJ2-7; cdr3_aa: CASSQGLAGVLYEQYF
v_call: TRBV7-2; j_call: TRBJ2-4; cdr3_aa: CASSLRSNAREGRRNIQYF
v_call: TRBV18; j_call: TRBJ1-1; cdr3_aa: CASSKGNTEAFF
v_call: TRBV5-1; j_call: TRBJ2-3; cdr3_aa: CASSDGLVTDTQYF
v_call: TRBV6-6; j_call: TRBJ1-2; cdr3_aa: CASRKATGDYYGYTF
v_call: TRBV5-1; j_call: TRBJ2-1; cdr3_aa: CASSLLALNEQFF
v_call: TRBV19; j_call: TRBJ2-1; cdr3_aa: CASSLRAGEQFF
v_call: TRBV6-5; j_call: TRBJ2-2; cdr3_aa: CASSFLGHTGELFF
v_call: TRBV10-3; j_call: TRBJ2-2; cdr3_aa: CAISESTATGELFF
v_call: TRBV12-2; j_call: TRBJ2-7; cdr3_aa: CASRLAISGRQGNFTYEQYF
v_call: TRBV29-1; j_call: TRBJ2-1; cdr3_aa: CSVELLSSYNEQFF
v_call: TRBV7-9; j_call: TRBJ2-1; cdr3_aa: CASSFQGTSYNEQFF
v_call: TRBV5-1; j_call: TRBJ2-1; cdr3_aa: CASSLIHEQFF
v_call: TRBV28; j_call: TRBJ1-3; cdr3_aa: CASSPLYNSGNTIYF
v_call: TRBV27; j_call: TRBJ1-1; cdr3_aa: CASSLWTGGPTEAFF
v_call: TRBV28; j_call: TRBJ2-6; cdr3_aa: CASSLWAGSGANVLTF
v_call: TRBV11-3; j_call: TRBJ1-1; cdr3_aa: CASSLGGDKTEAFF
v_call: TRBV6-6; j_call: TRBJ1-4; cdr3_aa: CASSYSRQAEKLFF
v_call: TRBV15; j_call: TRBJ2-7; cdr3_aa: CATSRVTRGAYEQYF
v_call: TRBV5-1; j_call: TRBJ2-6; cdr3_aa: CASRPDGLSGANVLTF
v_call: TRBV28; j_call: TRBJ2-1; cdr3_aa: CAISYRAGVNEQFF
v_call: TRBV9; j_call: TRBJ2-5; cdr3_aa: CASSVAPSGVGETQYF
v_call: TRBV11-3; j_call: TRBJ2-3; cdr3_aa: CASSRGPGTDTQYF
v_call: TRBV2; j_call: TRBJ2-7; cdr3_aa: CASSEALKGTREQYF
v_call: TRBV5-8; j_call: TRBJ2-1; cdr3_aa: CASSLAFF
v_call: TRBV19; j_call: TRBJ2-3; cdr3_aa: CASRLSGQGWADTQYF
v_call: TRBV7-2; j_call: TRBJ2-5; cdr3_aa: CASSNSEKETQYF
v_call: TRBV18; j_call: TRBJ2-1; cdr3_aa: CASSPGTGWLHEQFF
v_call: TRBV5-6; j_call: TRBJ2-5; cdr3_aa: CASSFLAGGETQYF